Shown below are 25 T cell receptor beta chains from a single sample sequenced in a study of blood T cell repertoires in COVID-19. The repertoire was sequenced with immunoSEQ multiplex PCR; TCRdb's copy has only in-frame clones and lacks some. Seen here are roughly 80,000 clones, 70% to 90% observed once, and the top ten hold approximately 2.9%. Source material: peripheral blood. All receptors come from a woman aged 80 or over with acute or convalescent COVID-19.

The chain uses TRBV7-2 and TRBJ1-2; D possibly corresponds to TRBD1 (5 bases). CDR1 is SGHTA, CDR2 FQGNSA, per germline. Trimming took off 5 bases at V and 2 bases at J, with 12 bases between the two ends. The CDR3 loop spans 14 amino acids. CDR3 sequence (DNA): TGTGCCAGCAGCCCCACCCGGGGGAACTATGGCTACACCTTC. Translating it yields CASSPTRGNYGYTF. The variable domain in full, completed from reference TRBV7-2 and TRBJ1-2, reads GAGVSQSPSNKVTEKGKDVELRCDPISGHTALYWYRQSLGQGLEFLIYFQGNSAPDKSGLPSDRFSAERTGGSVSTLTIQRTQQEDSAVYLCASSPTRGNYGYTFGSGTRLTVV.

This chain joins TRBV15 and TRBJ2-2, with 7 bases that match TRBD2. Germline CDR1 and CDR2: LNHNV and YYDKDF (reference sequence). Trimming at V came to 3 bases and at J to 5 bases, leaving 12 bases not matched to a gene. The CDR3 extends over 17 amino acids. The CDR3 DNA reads TGTGCCACCAGCAGCTTGCTGGGTGGGGGGGGGACCGGGGAGCTGTTTTTT. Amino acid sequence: CATSSLLGGGGTGELFF.

This chain's CDR3 is CASSVGRTYEQYF. The CDR3 DNA sequence: TGTGCCAGTAGTGTGGGCCGCACCTACGAGCAGTACTTC. V is TRBV19 and J is TRBJ2-7; D call uncertain. Trimming stripped 5 bases from V and 2 bases from J, with 10 bases between. The CDR3 totals 13 residues. Germline CDR1 LNHDA, CDR2 SQIVND (reference sequence).

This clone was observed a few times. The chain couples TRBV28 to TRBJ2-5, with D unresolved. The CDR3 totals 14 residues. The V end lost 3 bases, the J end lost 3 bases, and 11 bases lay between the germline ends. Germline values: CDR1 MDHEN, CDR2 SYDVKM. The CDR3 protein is CASSFPLSKETQYF. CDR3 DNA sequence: TGTGCCAGCAGTTTCCCACTCTCTAAAGAGACCCAGTACTTC.

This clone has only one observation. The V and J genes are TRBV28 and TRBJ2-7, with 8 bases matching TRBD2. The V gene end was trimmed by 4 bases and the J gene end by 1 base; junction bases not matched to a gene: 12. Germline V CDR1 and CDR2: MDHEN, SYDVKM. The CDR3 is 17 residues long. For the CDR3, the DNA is TGTGCCAGCAGTTCACACACAGGGCGGGAGGTATCCTACGAGCAGTACTTC. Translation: CASSSHTGREVSYEQYF.

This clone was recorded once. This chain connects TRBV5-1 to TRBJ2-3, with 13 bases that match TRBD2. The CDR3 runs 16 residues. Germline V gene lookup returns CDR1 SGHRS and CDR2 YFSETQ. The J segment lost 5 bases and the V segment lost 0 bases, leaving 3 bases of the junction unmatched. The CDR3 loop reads CASSLGGLAGVDTQYF. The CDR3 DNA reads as TGCGCCAGCAGCTTGGGAGGACTAGCGGGAGTAGATACGCAGTATTTT.

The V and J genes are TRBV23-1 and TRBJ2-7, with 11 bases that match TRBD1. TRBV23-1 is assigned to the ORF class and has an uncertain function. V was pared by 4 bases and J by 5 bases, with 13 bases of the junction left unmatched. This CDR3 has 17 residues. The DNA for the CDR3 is TGCGCCAGCAGTCCCCGCGGACCCCGGACAGGGGGCAACGAGCAGTACTTC. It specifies CASSPRGPRTGGNEQYF.

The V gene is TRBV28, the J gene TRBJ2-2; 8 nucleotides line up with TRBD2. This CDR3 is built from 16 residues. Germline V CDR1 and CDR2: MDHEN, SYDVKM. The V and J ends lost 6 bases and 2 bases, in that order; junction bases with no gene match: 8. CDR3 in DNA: TGTGCCAGCAGGTCCGTCGCGGGAGGTAACACCGGGGAGCTGTTTTTT. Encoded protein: CASRSVAGGNTGELFF.

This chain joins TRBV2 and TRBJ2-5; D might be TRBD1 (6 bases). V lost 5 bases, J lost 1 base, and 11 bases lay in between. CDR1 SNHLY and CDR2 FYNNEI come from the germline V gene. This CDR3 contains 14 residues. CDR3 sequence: CASSSNRVQETQYF. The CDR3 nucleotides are TGTGCCAGCAGTTCGAACAGGGTCCAAGAGACCCAGTACTTC.

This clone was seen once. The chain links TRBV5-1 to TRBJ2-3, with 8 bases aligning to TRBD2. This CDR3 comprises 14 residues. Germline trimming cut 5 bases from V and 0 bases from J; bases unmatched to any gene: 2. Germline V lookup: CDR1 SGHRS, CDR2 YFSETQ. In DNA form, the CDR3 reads TGCGCCAGCAGGCTAGCGGGTAGCACAGATACGCAGTATTTT. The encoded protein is CASRLAGSTDTQYF. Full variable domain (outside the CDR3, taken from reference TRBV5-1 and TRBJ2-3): KAGVTQTPRYLIKTRGQQVTLSCSPISGHRSVSWYQQTPGQGLQFLFEYFSETQRNKGNFPGRFSGRQFSNSRSEMNVSTLELGDSALYLCASRLAGSTDTQYFGPGTRLTVL.

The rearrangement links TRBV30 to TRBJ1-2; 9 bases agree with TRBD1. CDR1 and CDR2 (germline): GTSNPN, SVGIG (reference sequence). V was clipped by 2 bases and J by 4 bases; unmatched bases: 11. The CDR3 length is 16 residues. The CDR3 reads CAWSLGSGTGSYGYTF. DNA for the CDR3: TGTGCCTGGAGTTTGGGATCCGGGACAGGGAGCTATGGCTACACCTTC.

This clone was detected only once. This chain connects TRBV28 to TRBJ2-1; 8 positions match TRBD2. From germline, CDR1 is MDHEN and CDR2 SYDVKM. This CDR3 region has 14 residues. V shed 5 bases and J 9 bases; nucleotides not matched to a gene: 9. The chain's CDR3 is CASSAPGLGVEQFF. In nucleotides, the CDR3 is TGTGCCAGCAGTGCCCCGGGACTAGGGGTTGAGCAGTTCTTC.

The CDR3 protein is CATRVPTGTSAFF. The CDR3 DNA sequence: TGTGCCACCAGGGTACCCACCGGGACATCAGCTTTCTTT. The chain carries TRBV24-1 and TRBJ1-1; D is possibly TRBD1 (6 bases). CDR3 length: 13 amino acids. Trimming pared 7 bases from V and 10 bases from J, leaving 18 bases between. Germline CDR1 reads KGHDR; CDR2 reads SFDVKD.

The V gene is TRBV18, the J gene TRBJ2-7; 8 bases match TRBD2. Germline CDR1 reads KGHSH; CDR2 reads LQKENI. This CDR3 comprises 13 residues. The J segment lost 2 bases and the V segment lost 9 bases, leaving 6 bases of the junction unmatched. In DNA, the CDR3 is TGTGCCAGTCGACAGCGGGAGACCTACGAGCAGTACTTC. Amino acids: CASRQRETYEQYF.

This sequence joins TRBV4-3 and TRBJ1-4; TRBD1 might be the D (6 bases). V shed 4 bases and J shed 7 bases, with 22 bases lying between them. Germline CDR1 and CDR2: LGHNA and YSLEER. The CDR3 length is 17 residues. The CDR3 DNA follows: TGCGCCAGCAGCCCGGACCCTACGGGGGGCCTCTTTGAAAAACTGTTTTTT. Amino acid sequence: CASSPDPTGGLFEKLFF.

CDR3 in amino acids: CASSAPYRGQLYEQYF. The CDR3 coding sequence is TGTGCCAGCAGCGCCCCATACAGGGGGCAGTTATACGAGCAGTACTTC. This rearrangement joins TRBV5-5 to TRBJ2-7; the match to TRBD1 covers 9 bases. Losses at the gene ends were 4 bases for V and 4 bases for J; bases not matched to a gene: 12. Germline V gene sequence: CDR1 SGHKS, CDR2 YYEKEE (reference sequence). The CDR3 consists of 16 residues.

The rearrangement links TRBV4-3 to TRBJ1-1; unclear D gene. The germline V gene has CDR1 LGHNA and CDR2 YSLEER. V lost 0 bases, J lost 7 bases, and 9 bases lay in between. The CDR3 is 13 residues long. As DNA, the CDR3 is TGCGCCAGCAGCCAAGATCGGGAGCGTGAAGCTTTCTTT. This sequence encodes CASSQDREREAFF.

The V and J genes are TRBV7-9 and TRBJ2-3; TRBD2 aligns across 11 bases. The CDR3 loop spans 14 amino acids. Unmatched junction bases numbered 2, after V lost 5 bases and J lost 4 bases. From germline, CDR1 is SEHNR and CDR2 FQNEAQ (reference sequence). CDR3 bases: TGTGCCAGCAGCACACTAGCGGGAGCAGATACGCAGTATTTT. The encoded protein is CASSTLAGADTQYF.

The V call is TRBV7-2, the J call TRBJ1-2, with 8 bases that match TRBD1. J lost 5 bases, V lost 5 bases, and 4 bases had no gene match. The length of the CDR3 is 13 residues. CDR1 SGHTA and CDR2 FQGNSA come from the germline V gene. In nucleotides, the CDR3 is TGTGCCAGCAGCCAACGGACAGGGTATGGCTACACCTTC. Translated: CASSQRTGYGYTF.

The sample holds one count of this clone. In DNA form, the CDR3 reads TGTGCCAGCTCACCACGGGCCAGCCACGAGCAGTACTTC. Translation gives CASSPRASHEQYF. This rearrangement joins TRBV18 to TRBJ2-7, with no clear D. The CDR3 has 13 amino acids. Germline V gene lookup returns CDR1 KGHSH and CDR2 LQKENI. V lost 1 base and J 5 bases, leaving 9 bases between the germline ends.

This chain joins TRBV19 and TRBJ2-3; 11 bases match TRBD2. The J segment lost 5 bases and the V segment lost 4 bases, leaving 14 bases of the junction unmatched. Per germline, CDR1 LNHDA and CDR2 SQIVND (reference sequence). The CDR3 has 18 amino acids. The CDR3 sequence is CASSNLAGGTSLGDTQYF. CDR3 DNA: TGTGCCAGTAGTAATCTAGCGGGAGGAACCTCCCTCGGAGATACGCAGTATTTT. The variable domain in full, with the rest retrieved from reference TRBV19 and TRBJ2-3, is DGGITQSPKYLFRKEGQNVTLSCEQNLNHDAMYWYRQDPGQGLRLIYYSQIVNDFQKGDIAEGYSVSREKKESFPLTVTSAQKNPTAFYLCASSNLAGGTSLGDTQYFGPGTRLTVL.

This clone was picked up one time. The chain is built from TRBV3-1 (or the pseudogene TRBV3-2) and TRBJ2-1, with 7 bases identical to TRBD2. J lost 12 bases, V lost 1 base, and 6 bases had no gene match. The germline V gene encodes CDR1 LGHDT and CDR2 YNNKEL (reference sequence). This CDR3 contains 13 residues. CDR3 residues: CASSQVQLAAQFF. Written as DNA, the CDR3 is TGTGCCAGCAGCCAAGTTCAGCTAGCGGCGCAGTTCTTC.

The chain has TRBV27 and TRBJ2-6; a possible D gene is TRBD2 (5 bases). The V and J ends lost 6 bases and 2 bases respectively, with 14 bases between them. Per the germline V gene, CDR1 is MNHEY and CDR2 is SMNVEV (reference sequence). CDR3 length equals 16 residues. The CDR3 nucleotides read TGTGCCAGCAGGGACTGGGGTGCGGCTGGGGCCAACGTCCTGACTTTC. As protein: CASRDWGAAGANVLTF.

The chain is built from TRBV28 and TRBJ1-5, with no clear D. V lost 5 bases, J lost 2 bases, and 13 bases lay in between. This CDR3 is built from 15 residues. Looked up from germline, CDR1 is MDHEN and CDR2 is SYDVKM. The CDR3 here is CASSNGQVGNQPQHF. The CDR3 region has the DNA TGTGCCAGCAGTAACGGCCAGGTGGGCAATCAGCCCCAGCATTTT.

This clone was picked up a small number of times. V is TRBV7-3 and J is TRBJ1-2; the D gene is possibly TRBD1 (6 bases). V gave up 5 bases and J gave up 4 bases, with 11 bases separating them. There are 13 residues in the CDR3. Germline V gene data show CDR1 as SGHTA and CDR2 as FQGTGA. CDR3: CASSPQGSYGYTF. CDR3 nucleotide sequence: TGTGCCAGCAGCCCACAGGGAAGCTATGGCTACACCTTC.